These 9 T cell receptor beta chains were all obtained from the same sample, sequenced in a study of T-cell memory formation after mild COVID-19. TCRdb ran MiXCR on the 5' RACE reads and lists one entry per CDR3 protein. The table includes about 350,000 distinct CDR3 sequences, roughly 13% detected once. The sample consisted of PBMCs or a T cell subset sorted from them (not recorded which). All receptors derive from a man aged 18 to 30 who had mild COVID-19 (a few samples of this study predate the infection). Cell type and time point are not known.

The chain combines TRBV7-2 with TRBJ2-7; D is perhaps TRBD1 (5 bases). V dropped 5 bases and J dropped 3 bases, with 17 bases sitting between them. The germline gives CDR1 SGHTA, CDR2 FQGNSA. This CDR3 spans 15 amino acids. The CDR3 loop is CASSPPRQGSYEQYF. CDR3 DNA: TGTGCCAGCAGCCCCCCACGGCAGGGTAGCTACGAGCAGTACTTC.

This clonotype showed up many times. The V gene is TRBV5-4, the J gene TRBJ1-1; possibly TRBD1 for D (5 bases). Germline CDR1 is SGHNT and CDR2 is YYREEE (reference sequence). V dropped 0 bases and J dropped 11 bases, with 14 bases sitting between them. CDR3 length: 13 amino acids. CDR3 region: CASSLGGSGRAFF. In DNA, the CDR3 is TGTGCCAGCAGCTTGGGGGGGTCCGGCCGGGCTTTCTTT.

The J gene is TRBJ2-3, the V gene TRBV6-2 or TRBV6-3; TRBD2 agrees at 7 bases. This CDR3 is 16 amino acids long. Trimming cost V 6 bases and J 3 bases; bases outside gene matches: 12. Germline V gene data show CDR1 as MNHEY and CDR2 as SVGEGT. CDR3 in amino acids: CASRRRSGVGTDTQYF. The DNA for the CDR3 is TGTGCCAGCAGACGTAGGAGCGGGGTAGGGACAGATACGCAGTATTTT.

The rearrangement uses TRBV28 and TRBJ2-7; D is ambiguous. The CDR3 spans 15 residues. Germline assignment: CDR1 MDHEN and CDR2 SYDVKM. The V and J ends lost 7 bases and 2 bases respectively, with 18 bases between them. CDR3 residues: CASIPDAASPYEQYV. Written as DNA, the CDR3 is TGTGCCAGCATCCCGGACGCAGCCTCCCCCTACGAGCAGTACGTC.

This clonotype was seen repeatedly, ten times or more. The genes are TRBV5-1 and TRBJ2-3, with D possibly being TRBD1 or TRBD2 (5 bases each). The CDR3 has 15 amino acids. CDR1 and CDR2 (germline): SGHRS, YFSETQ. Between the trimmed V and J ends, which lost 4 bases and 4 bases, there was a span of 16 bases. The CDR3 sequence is CASSRTPQEADTQYF. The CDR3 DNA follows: TGCGCCAGCAGCCGGACGCCACAGGAGGCAGATACGCAGTATTTT.

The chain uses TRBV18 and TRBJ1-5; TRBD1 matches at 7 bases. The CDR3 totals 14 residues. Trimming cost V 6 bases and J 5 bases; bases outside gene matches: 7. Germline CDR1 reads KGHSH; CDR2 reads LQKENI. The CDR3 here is CASSQTGLDQPQHF. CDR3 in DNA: TGTGCCAGCTCTCAGACAGGGTTGGATCAGCCCCAGCATTTT.

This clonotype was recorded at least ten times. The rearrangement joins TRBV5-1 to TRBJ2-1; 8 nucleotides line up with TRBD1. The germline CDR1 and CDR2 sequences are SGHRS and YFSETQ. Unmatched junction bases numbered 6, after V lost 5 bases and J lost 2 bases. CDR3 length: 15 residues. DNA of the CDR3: TGCGCCAGCAGTCAGGGGGCCCTAACCTACAATGAGCAGTTCTTC. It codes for CASSQGALTYNEQFF.

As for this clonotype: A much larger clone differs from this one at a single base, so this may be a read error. The CDR3 DNA is TGCGCCAGCATCGATAGCGGGGACCCCTACAATGAGCAGTTCTTC. Translating gives CASIDSGDPYNEQFF. J is TRBJ2-1 and V is TRBV5-1, with TRBD2 matching 8 bases. The trim removed 6 bases at V and 2 bases at J, leaving 7 bases unmatched. The CDR3 runs 15 residues. CDR1 and CDR2 from the germline V gene are SGHRS and YFSETQ.

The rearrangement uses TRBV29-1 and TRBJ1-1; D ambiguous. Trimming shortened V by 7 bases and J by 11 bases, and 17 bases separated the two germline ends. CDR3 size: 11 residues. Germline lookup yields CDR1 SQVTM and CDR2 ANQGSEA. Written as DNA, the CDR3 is TGCAGCGCTGGCAGTTCACTAGGGGCTTTCTTT. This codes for CSAGSSLGAFF.